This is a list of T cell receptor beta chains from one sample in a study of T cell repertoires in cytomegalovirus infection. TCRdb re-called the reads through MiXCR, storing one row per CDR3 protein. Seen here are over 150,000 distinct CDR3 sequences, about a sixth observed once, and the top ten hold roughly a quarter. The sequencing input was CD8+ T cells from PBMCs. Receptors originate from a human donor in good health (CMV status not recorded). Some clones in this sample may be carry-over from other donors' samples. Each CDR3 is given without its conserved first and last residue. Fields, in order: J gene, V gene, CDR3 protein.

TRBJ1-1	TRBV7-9	ASSLAFRDGNTEAF
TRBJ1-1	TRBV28	ASSLFSPNTEAF
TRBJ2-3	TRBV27	ASSLSVQATDTQY
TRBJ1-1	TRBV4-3	ASSQGYRVANTEAF
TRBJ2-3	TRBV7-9	ASSSPKGRGTDTQY
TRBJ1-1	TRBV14	ASSQLNRLPAEAF
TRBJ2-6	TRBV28	ASNQRQGALGANVLT
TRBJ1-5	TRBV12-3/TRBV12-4	ASSSSPLAGGDQPQH
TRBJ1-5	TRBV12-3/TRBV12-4	ASSLQGRNQPQH
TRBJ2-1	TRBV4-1	ASSLLASGAYSYNEQF
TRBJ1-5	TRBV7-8	ASSSYASQPQH
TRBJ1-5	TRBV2	ASWAALNQPQH
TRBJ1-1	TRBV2	ASKLRREEAF
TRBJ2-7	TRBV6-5	ASSSIRGPSYEQY
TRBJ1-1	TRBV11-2	ASSLRGRLDIGTEAF